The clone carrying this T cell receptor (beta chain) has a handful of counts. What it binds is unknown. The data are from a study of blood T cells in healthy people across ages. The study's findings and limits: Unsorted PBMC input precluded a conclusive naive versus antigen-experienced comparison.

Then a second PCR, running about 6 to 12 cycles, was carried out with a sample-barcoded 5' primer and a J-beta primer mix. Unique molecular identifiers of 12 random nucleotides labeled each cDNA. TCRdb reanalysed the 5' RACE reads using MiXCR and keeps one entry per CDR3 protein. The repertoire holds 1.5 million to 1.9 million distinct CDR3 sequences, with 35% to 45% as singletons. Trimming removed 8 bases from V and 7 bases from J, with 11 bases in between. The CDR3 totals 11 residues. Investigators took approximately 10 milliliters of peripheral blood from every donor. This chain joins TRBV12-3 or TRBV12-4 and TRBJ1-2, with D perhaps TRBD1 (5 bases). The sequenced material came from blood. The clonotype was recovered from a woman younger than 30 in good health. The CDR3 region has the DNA TGTGCCAGCTGGGGGGGAACTGGCTACACCTTC. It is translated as CASWGGTGYTF.